The 24 T cell receptor beta chains below come from one sample, sequenced in a study of T cells in Graves' hyperthyroidism and ophthalmopathy. The TCR beta CDR3 regions underwent amplification using RNA transcripts as the source. The HTBI primer set served for first-round RT-PCR of the TCR CDR3. TCRdb analysed the multiplex PCR reads with MiXCR anew, one entry per CDR3 protein. The table lists some 510,000 distinct CDR3 sequences, more than 20% of them singletons, with more than 20% in the top ten. Input material: blood. Receptors originate from a man younger than 30 with Graves' hyperthyroidism.

This clonotype was seen repeatedly, ten times or more. V gene TRBV12-3 or TRBV12-4 combines with J gene TRBJ2-5; TRBD2 agrees at 9 bases. V lost 6 bases to trimming and J lost 1 base; unmatched junction nucleotides: 6. The CDR3 totals 15 residues. CDR3 amino acids: CASSLSGRIQETQYF. In DNA form, the CDR3 reads TGTGCCAGCAGCCTTAGCGGGAGAATCCAAGAGACCCAGTACTTC.

At least ten counts were recorded for this clonotype. The chain is built from TRBV11-3 and TRBJ1-3, with D maybe TRBD1 (5 bases). The CDR3 is 14 residues long. Deletions cut 2 bases from V and 5 bases from J, with 10 bases between. From germline, CDR1 is SGHNT and CDR2 YENEEA. CDR3 nucleotide sequence: TGTGCCAGCAGCTTACAGGGAACGAGAAACACCATATATTTT. Protein sequence: CASSLQGTRNTIYF.

This clonotype showed up many times. This sequence joins TRBV7-3 and TRBJ2-5; D is unresolved. V gave up 5 bases and J gave up 6 bases, with 7 bases separating them. CDR1 and CDR2 (germline): SGHTA, FQGTGA. This CDR3 spans 11 amino acids. CDR3 nucleotides: TGTGCCAGCAGCCTTATAAAGACCCAGTACTTC. This codes for CASSLIKTQYF.

This clonotype was seen many times. The chain joins TRBV30 to TRBJ1-2; D is uncertain. Germline CDR1 GTSNPN, CDR2 SVGIG (reference sequence). The length of the CDR3 is 11 residues. V was trimmed by 8 bases and J by 2 bases, leaving 9 bases between them. The CDR3 spells CASLENYGYTF. The DNA for the CDR3 is TGTGCCAGCTTGGAGAACTATGGCTACACCTTC.

This clonotype was counted at least ten times. The rearrangement uses TRBV20-1 and TRBJ2-7; 7 bases agree with TRBD1. This CDR3 is built from 14 residues. V was pared by 2 bases and J by 1 base, with 5 bases of the junction left unmatched. Germline V gene sequence: CDR1 DFQATT, CDR2 SNEGSKA (reference sequence). The CDR3 DNA reads as TGCAGTGCTAGACGGGACAGAGGTTCCTACGAGCAGTACTTC. It codes for CSARRDRGSYEQYF.

About this clonotype: The conserved final phenylalanine or tryptophan is absent from the CDR3, which likely points to a read error. The DNA is omitted, as the CDR3 cannot be located on it reliably, and the CDR3 follows TCRdb's listing. V is TRBV6-1 and J is TRBJ2-2. Germline V lookup: CDR1 MNHNS, CDR2 SASEGT. Both ends counted, the CDR3 spans 13 residues. The CDR3 here is CASSEQRAGELCL.

This clonotype was found many times. CDR3 sequence: CASSLRAGYTF. CDR3 nucleotides: TGTGCCAGCAGCCTCAGGGCTGGCTACACCTTC. The chain combines TRBV12-3 or TRBV12-4 with TRBJ1-2, with a possible D match to TRBD1 (5 bases). CDR3 size: 11 residues. Trimming removed 6 bases from V and 7 bases from J, with 9 bases in between.

The chain couples TRBV30 to TRBJ1-2; no reliable D call. Germline V CDR1 and CDR2: GTSNPN, SVGIG (reference sequence). The V and J ends lost 3 bases and 0 bases respectively, with 8 bases between them. This CDR3 has 13 amino acids. The CDR3 is CAWRPGTNYGYTF. The CDR3 region has the DNA TGTGCCTGGAGACCTGGGACTAACTATGGCTACACCTTC.

The sample holds a few counts of this clonotype. The rearrangement uses TRBV6-1 and TRBJ2-3; 9 bases agree with TRBD2. Germline values: CDR1 MNHNS, CDR2 SASEGT. Trimming cost V 0 bases and J 4 bases; bases outside gene matches: 2. This CDR3 region has 15 residues. CDR3 in amino acids: CASSEAAGGPDTQYF. The CDR3 DNA reads TGTGCCAGCAGTGAAGCGGCGGGGGGGCCAGATACGCAGTATTTT.

This clonotype was seen repeatedly, ten times or more. This chain uses TRBV12-3 or TRBV12-4 with TRBJ2-5; D gene unclear. Trimming shortened V by 3 bases and J by 5 bases, and 10 bases separated the two germline ends. The length of the CDR3 is 13 residues. CDR3 sequence (DNA): TGTGCCAGCAGTTTCAGTCAACGGGAGACCCAGTACTTC. Translating it yields CASSFSQRETQYF.

This rearrangement joins TRBV7-2 to TRBJ2-5; D is perhaps TRBD2 (6 bases). The V gene lost 6 bases and the J gene lost 1 base, with 12 bases spanning the gap. CDR1 is SGHTA and CDR2 is FQGNSA in the germline V gene. The CDR3 runs to 14 residues. The chain's CDR3 is CASRLTGVQETQYF. CDR3 bases: TGTGCCAGCAGATTAACGGGGGTCCAAGAGACCCAGTACTTC. The full variable domain, in which reference TRBV7-2 and TRBJ2-5 provide the parts outside the CDR3, is GAGVSQSPSNKVTEKGKDVELRCDPISGHTALYWYRQSLGQGLEFLIYFQGNSAPDKSGLPSDRFSAERTGGSVSTLTIQRTQQEDSAVYLCASRLTGVQETQYFGPGTRLLVL.

Many counts were recorded for this clonotype. The rearrangement joins TRBV6-1 to TRBJ1-2; 8 bases are a match to TRBD1. The J segment lost 3 bases and the V segment lost 4 bases, leaving 4 bases of the junction unmatched. The CDR3 runs to 14 residues. Germline-derived CDR1 and CDR2 are MNHNS and SASEGT. The CDR3 DNA reads as TGTGCCAGCAGTGTTTCAGGGGGCGACTATGGCTACACCTTC. Protein sequence: CASSVSGGDYGYTF.

The rearrangement uses TRBV12-3 or TRBV12-4 and TRBJ2-4; D gene uncertain. The length of the CDR3 is 17 residues. V gave up 1 base and J gave up 0 bases, with 13 bases separating them. CDR3 sequence: CASSLEMAALAKNIQYF. As DNA, the CDR3 is TGTGCCAGCAGTTTAGAAATGGCAGCACTAGCCAAAAACATTCAGTACTTC.

In this sample, this clonotype turned up a few times. V is TRBV12-3 or TRBV12-4 and J is TRBJ1-1; D is undetermined. The CDR3 runs 11 residues. Trimming took off 5 bases at V and 8 bases at J, with 9 bases between the two ends. The CDR3 loop is CASSRGIEAFF. The CDR3 nucleotides are TGTGCCAGCAGTAGAGGTATAGAAGCTTTCTTT.

At least ten counts were recorded for this clonotype. The chain has TRBV6-5 and TRBJ1-1, with 9 bases that match TRBD1. The CDR3 extends over 14 amino acids. After removal of 2 bases from V and 5 bases from J, the junction contained 3 bases not matched to a gene. Germline values: CDR1 MNHEY, CDR2 SVGAGI. DNA for the CDR3: TGTGCCAGCAGTTACGCCGGGACAGGGACTGAAGCTTTCTTT. Residues: CASSYAGTGTEAFF.

This chain connects TRBV11-2 to TRBJ1-2; D gene ambiguous. Between the trimmed V and J ends, which lost 4 bases and 4 bases, there was a span of 10 bases. The germline V gene has CDR1 SGHAT and CDR2 FQNNGV. The CDR3 consists of 13 residues. CDR3 bases: TGTGCCAGCAGCTCTAATACGATCTATGGCTACACCTTC. It is translated as CASSSNTIYGYTF.

This clonotype was recorded only once. V is TRBV4-1 and J is TRBJ1-2, with D hard to call. CDR3 size: 15 residues. Germline CDR1 MGHRA, CDR2 YSYEKL. V was pared by 4 bases and J by 0 bases, with 12 bases between. The CDR3 region has the DNA TGCGCCAGCAGCCTTGGGGAGGTGGCTAACTATGGCTACACCTTC. Translated, it gives CASSLGEVANYGYTF.

This clonotype came up many times. The V call is TRBV19, the J call TRBJ1-2; D is perhaps TRBD1 (6 bases). CDR3 length equals 14 residues. The V end was cut by 5 bases, the J end by 4 bases, with 14 bases between. Germline values: CDR1 LNHDA, CDR2 SQIVND (reference sequence). CDR3 DNA: TGTGCCAGTAGTGCCACCACAGGGTCCTATGGCTACACCTTC. Its protein product is CASSATTGSYGYTF.

Many counts were recorded for this clonotype. CDR3 DNA: TGCGCCAGCAGCTTTGGGGATTTCCCTGAAGCTTTCTTT. Translated, it gives CASSFGDFPEAFF. The chain has TRBV5-1 and TRBJ1-1; D ambiguous. Between the trimmed V and J ends, which lost 2 bases and 6 bases, there was a span of 11 bases. The CDR3 is 13 amino acids. The V gene's germline CDR1 is SGHRS and CDR2 YFSETQ.

Many counts were recorded for this clonotype. J is TRBJ1-1 and V is TRBV12-3 or TRBV12-4; D might be TRBD1 (6 bases). CDR3 size: 11 residues. The ends were cut back, 6 bases at V and 8 bases at J, with 10 bases in the middle. CDR3 bases: TGTGCCAGCAGGGGTAGGGGGGAAGCTTTCTTT. Protein sequence: CASRGRGEAFF.

This clonotype was recorded many times. This chain connects TRBV12-3 or TRBV12-4 to TRBJ2-2, with a weak D call TRBD2 (6 bases). The CDR3 has 13 residues. Trimming left V 8 bases short and J 4 bases short, with 11 bases between. In DNA, the CDR3 is TGTGCCAGCGGGGAGGTATTCACCGGGGAGCTGTTTTTT. This sequence encodes CASGEVFTGELFF.

This clonotype was observed a few times. V and J are TRBV6-1 and TRBJ1-1; possible D gene TRBD1, 5 bases. Trimming took off 4 bases at V and 5 bases at J, with 14 bases between the two ends. This CDR3 is 14 amino acids long. In germline, CDR1 is MNHNS, CDR2 SASEGT. CDR3 nucleotides: TGTGCCAGCAGTGTTCACGGGACTGAGACTGAAGCTTTCTTT. Translation: CASSVHGTETEAFF.

This clonotype was seen repeatedly, ten times or more. The V call is TRBV19, the J call TRBJ1-2, with D unresolved. Deletions cut 6 bases from V and 7 bases from J, with 9 bases between. CDR3 size: 11 residues. Per the germline V gene, CDR1 is LNHDA and CDR2 is SQIVND (reference sequence). The CDR3 reads CASRETGGYTF. DNA for the CDR3: TGTGCCAGTAGGGAGACGGGTGGCTACACCTTC.

This chain uses TRBV2 with TRBJ2-7, with D unclear. CDR1 is SNHLY, CDR2 FYNNEI, per germline. V gave up 2 bases and J gave up 3 bases, with 14 bases separating them. The CDR3 has 15 amino acids. The CDR3 sequence: CASSEYGRTNYEQYF. The DNA of the CDR3 is TGTGCCAGCAGTGAATACGGACGGACCAACTACGAGCAGTACTTC.